One and the same sample provided the 27 T cell receptor beta chains below, sequenced in a study of T cell responses to AZD1222 COVID-19 vaccine. Produced via immunoSEQ multiplex PCR; TCRdb's table is partial and in-frame only. This sample yields approximately 200,000 clones, of which around 93% are seen a single time; about 9% belongs to the top ten. Sequencing used peripheral blood, obtained on day 0 of AZD1222 vaccination. These receptors were taken from an adult in good health.

The gene calls are TRBV6-4 and TRBJ2-3; 9 nucleotides line up with TRBD1. Germline V gene data show CDR1 as MRHNA and CDR2 as SNTAGT. The length of the CDR3 is 15 residues. Unmatched junction bases numbered 6, after V lost 6 bases and J lost 2 bases. The CDR3 DNA is TGTGCCAGCAGCGCACAGGGGGCCCCCACAGATACGCAGTATTTT. Its translation: CASSAQGAPTDTQYF.

The chain has TRBV11-2 and TRBJ1-2; TRBD1 might be the D (6 bases). This CDR3 spans 13 amino acids. Germline V gene data show CDR1 as SGHAT and CDR2 as FQNNGV. Trimming cost V 5 bases and J 8 bases, with 15 bases left between them. The CDR3 sequence: CASSTAGAGGYTF. CDR3 coding DNA: TGTGCCAGCAGCACCGCAGGGGCCGGCGGCTACACCTTC.

DNA for the CDR3: TGTGCCATCAGGCCCGGGACAGGGGATGGCTACACCTTC. Translated, it gives CAIRPGTGDGYTF. The chain uses TRBV10-3 and TRBJ1-2; TRBD1 matches 10 bases. Germline lookup yields CDR1 ENHRY and CDR2 SYGVKD. The CDR3 spans 13 residues. V trimming: 6 bases; J trimming: 6 bases; junction bases outside the gene matches: 4.

The V call is TRBV27, the J call TRBJ1-2; D gene uncertain. The germline V gene has CDR1 MNHEY and CDR2 SMNVEV (reference sequence). The CDR3 loop spans 14 amino acids. Trimming stripped 0 bases from V and 7 bases from J, with 12 bases between. CDR3 amino acids: CASSLSGIGLGYTF. DNA of the CDR3: TGTGCCAGCAGTTTATCAGGGATAGGACTTGGCTACACCTTC.

The genes are TRBV18 and TRBJ1-2; D uncertain. Germline CDR1 KGHSH, CDR2 LQKENI. Trimming removed 5 bases from V and 3 bases from J, with 4 bases in between. This CDR3 has 11 amino acids. The CDR3 nucleotides read TGTGCCAGCTCAAGTGACTATGGCTACACCTTC. Translating it yields CASSSDYGYTF.

The sample holds one count of this clone. Other nucleotide sequences from this sample produce the same CDR3. The V and J genes are TRBV11-3 and TRBJ2-2; D is ambiguous. The ends were cut back, 1 base at V and 5 bases at J, with 5 bases in the middle. The CDR3 sequence is 13 residues long. Per the germline V gene, CDR1 is SGHNT and CDR2 is YENEEA. The CDR3 spells CASSLGGTGELFF. DNA of the CDR3: TGTGCCAGCAGCTTAGGGGGTACCGGGGAGCTGTTTTTT.

The rearrangement uses TRBV11-1 and TRBJ1-1, with a possible D match to TRBD1 (5 bases). The CDR3 loop spans 13 amino acids. Germline V CDR1 and CDR2: SGHAT, FQDESV (reference sequence). Deletions cut 3 bases from V and 6 bases from J, with 11 bases between. The CDR3 DNA reads as TGTGCCAGCAGCTTTGACGGGACCCCTGAAGCTTTCTTT. Its protein is CASSFDGTPEAFF.

V and J are TRBV7-8 and TRBJ2-1, with TRBD2 matching 8 bases. Per the germline V gene, CDR1 is SGHVS and CDR2 is FQNEAQ. The CDR3 totals 17 residues. J gave up 4 bases and V 1 base, and 9 bases lay outside the gene matches. CDR3 residues: CASSLDVRLAGYNEQFF. The CDR3 nucleotides read TGTGCCAGCAGCTTAGATGTACGTCTAGCGGGTTACAATGAGCAGTTCTTC.

The J gene is TRBJ2-3, the V gene TRBV15, with D perhaps matching TRBD2 (5 bases). Germline CDR1 and CDR2: LNHNV and YYDKDF (reference sequence). The CDR3 spans 14 residues. V lost 4 bases and J lost 4, with 12 bases in between. The CDR3 here is CATSTGNFPDTQYF. The CDR3 region has the DNA TGTGCCACCAGCACGGGGAATTTTCCAGATACGCAGTATTTT.

The chain combines TRBV10-3 with TRBJ1-5; D unclear. Germline CDR1 is ENHRY and CDR2 is SYGVKD. The CDR3 spans 13 residues. The ends were cut back, 2 bases at V and 3 bases at J, with 5 bases in the middle. CDR3 loop: CAISEESNQPQHF. The CDR3 DNA sequence: TGTGCCATCAGTGAGGAGTCCAATCAGCCCCAGCATTTT.

The rearrangement uses TRBV7-9 and TRBJ1-6; D is uncertain. Germline-derived CDR1 and CDR2 are SEHNR and FQNEAQ (reference sequence). The CDR3 contains 14 residues. Trimming removed 4 bases at V and 5 bases at J, with 9 bases between. The CDR3, as DNA: TGTGCCAGCAGCTCCCCCCGGCATAATTCACCCCTCCACTTT. Amino acids: CASSSPRHNSPLHF.

The chain employs TRBV11-2 and TRBJ2-7; the match to TRBD2 covers 8 bases. V lost 3 bases and J lost 2; bases outside the gene matches: 9. CDR3 length equals 16 residues. Germline values: CDR1 SGHAT, CDR2 FQNNGV. The CDR3 nucleotides are TGTGCCAGCAGCTTCGGCCGACTAGCGTTAACCTACGAGCAGTACTTC. It is translated as CASSFGRLALTYEQYF.

This chain connects TRBV11-1 to TRBJ1-2; 10 bases map to TRBD1. CDR1 and CDR2 from the germline V gene are SGHAT and FQDESV (reference sequence). There are 14 residues in the CDR3. V was pared by 4 bases and J by 2 bases, with 1 base of the junction left unmatched. CDR3 loop: CASSSDRGNYGYTF. Written as DNA, the CDR3 is TGTGCCAGCAGCTCGGACAGGGGGAACTATGGCTACACCTTC.

The V and J genes are TRBV6-5 and TRBJ1-4; no definite D call. CDR3 length equals 15 residues. V was cut by 4 bases and J by 3 bases, with 12 bases left in between. CDR1 is MNHEY and CDR2 is SVGAGI in the germline V gene. CDR3 in DNA: TGTGCCAGCAGTTTCCTATCGGAGCCTAATGAAAAACTGTTTTTT. Translation gives CASSFLSEPNEKLFF.

The V and J genes are TRBV5-1 and TRBJ2-1; TRBD2 might be the D (5 bases). V shed 2 bases and J shed 7 bases, with 22 bases lying between them. The CDR3 is 17 amino acids. Germline CDR1 is SGHRS and CDR2 is YFSETQ. CDR3 protein: CASSFLGLSGISNEQFF. In nucleotides, the CDR3 is TGCGCCAGCAGCTTTCTAGGGCTGAGCGGTATCTCAAATGAGCAGTTCTTC.

The rearrangement links TRBV9 to TRBJ2-7; 9 bases map to TRBD2. Germline lookup yields CDR1 SGDLS and CDR2 YYNGEE. This CDR3 comprises 15 residues. V gave up 3 bases and J gave up 5 bases; unmatched junction bases: 9. In DNA, the CDR3 is TGTGCCAGCAGCGACCGACCGGGACTAGCAAACGAGCAGTACTTC. Its protein product is CASSDRPGLANEQYF. Combining the CDR3 with reference TRBV9 and TRBJ2-7 gives the whole variable domain DSGVTQTPKHLITATGQRVTLRCSPRSGDLSVYWYQQSLDQGLQFLIQYYNGEERAKGNILERFSAQQFPDLHSELNLSSLELGDSALYFCASSDRPGLANEQYFGPGTRLTVT.

The chain combines TRBV6-2 or TRBV6-3 with TRBJ2-1; D is unclear. The CDR3 loop spans 15 amino acids. With 6 bases removed from V and 0 bases from J, the gap between germline ends came to 12 bases. Germline V gene data show CDR1 as MNHEY and CDR2 as SVGEGT. DNA of the CDR3: TGTGCCAGCAGCCAAAGGCAGATCTCCTACAATGAGCAGTTCTTC. Protein product: CASSQRQISYNEQFF.

The chain is built from TRBV11-2 and TRBJ1-2; perhaps TRBD1 as D (6 bases). The ends were cut back, 5 bases at V and 4 bases at J, with 20 bases in the middle. CDR1 and CDR2 (germline): SGHAT, FQNNGV. CDR3 length: 16 residues. CDR3 nucleotides: TGTGCCAGCAGCCCAGAATCGGGGGGGGCCTTCTATGGCTACACCTTC. This encodes CASSPESGGAFYGYTF. Full variable domain (rest looked up from reference TRBV11-2 and TRBJ1-2): EAGVAQSPRYKIIEKRQSVAFWCNPISGHATLYWYQQILGQGPKLLIQFQNNGVVDDSQLPKDRFSAERLKGVDSTLKIQPAKLEDSAVYLCASSPESGGAFYGYTFGSGTRLTVV.

The chain employs TRBV6-6 and TRBJ2-6, with a possible D match to TRBD1 (6 bases). This CDR3 region has 19 residues. V was clipped by 5 bases and J by 2 bases, with 22 bases between them. Germline V gene data show CDR1 as MNHNY and CDR2 as SVGAGI (reference sequence). CDR3 residues: CASSRLTGPVFAGANVLTF. Here the CDR3 DNA reads TGTGCCAGCAGTCGCCTGACAGGACCGGTGTTTGCTGGGGCCAACGTCCTGACTTTC.

The chain carries TRBV5-1 and TRBJ2-2; either TRBD1 or TRBD2 may supply D (6 bases each). The CDR3 runs 13 residues. Germline values: CDR1 SGHRS, CDR2 YFSETQ. The V gene lost 5 bases and the J gene lost 3 bases, with 8 bases spanning the gap. CDR3 coding DNA: TGCGCCAGCAGAAGGGGGGACACCGGGGAGCTGTTTTTT. Protein sequence: CASRRGDTGELFF.

The V call is TRBV19, the J call TRBJ1-5, with 7 nucleotides matching TRBD1. This CDR3 region has 18 residues. Germline V gene data show CDR1 as LNHDA and CDR2 as SQIVND (reference sequence). J gave up 0 bases and V 7 bases, and 15 bases lay outside the gene matches. This CDR3 is CASIRTGLVVHSNQPQHF. DNA for the CDR3: TGTGCCAGTATAAGGACAGGTTTAGTTGTTCATAGCAATCAGCCCCAGCATTTT.

The rearrangement joins TRBV2 to TRBJ2-7; D is perhaps TRBD1 or TRBD2 (5 bases each). CDR1 and CDR2 from the germline V gene are SNHLY and FYNNEI. With 8 bases removed from V and 0 bases from J, the gap between germline ends came to 8 bases. This CDR3 has 12 residues. DNA for the CDR3: TGTGCCAGCGGGGGATACTCCTACGAGCAGTACTTC. Amino acid sequence: CASGGYSYEQYF. The full variable domain, its missing parts supplied by reference TRBV2 and TRBJ2-7, is EPEVTQTPSHQVTQMGQEVILRCVPISNHLYFYWYRQILGQKVEFLVSFYNNEISEKSEIFDDQFSVERPDGSNFTLKIRSTKLEDSAMYFCASGGYSYEQYFGPGTRLTVT.

This chain links TRBV27 with TRBJ2-6; 8 bases align to TRBD1. The CDR3 contains 18 residues. With V trimmed by 4 bases and J by 1 base, 9 bases remained unmatched. Germline lookup yields CDR1 MNHEY and CDR2 SMNVEV (reference sequence). The CDR3 loop reads CASSSRRQGASGANVLTF. CDR3 nucleotide sequence: TGTGCCAGCAGTTCTAGACGGCAGGGGGCTTCTGGGGCCAACGTCCTGACTTTC.

CDR3 region: CACSGYRLGNTIYF. The CDR3 nucleotides read TGTGCCTGTTCGGGTTACCGACTGGGAAACACCATATATTTT. The chain carries TRBV30 and TRBJ1-3; no clear D gene. V was trimmed by 6 bases and J by 4 bases, leaving 16 bases between them. In germline, CDR1 is GTSNPN, CDR2 SVGIG (reference sequence). The CDR3 contains 14 residues.

The chain recombines TRBV6-2 or TRBV6-3 with TRBJ1-5, with 7 bases that match TRBD1. The CDR3 spans 16 residues. V lost 3 bases, J lost 11 bases, and 16 bases stayed unmatched. The V gene's germline CDR1 is MNHEY and CDR2 SVGEGT. CDR3 residues: CASSYGQADKQSAQHF. The CDR3, as DNA: TGTGCCAGCAGTTATGGACAGGCGGATAAGCAATCAGCCCAGCATTTT.

The CDR3 DNA reads as TGTGCCAGCAGCCCCAATACAGGGGGCGAGGAAAGCAATCAGCCCCAGCATTTT. Translating gives CASSPNTGGEESNQPQHF. This rearrangement joins TRBV4-2 to TRBJ1-5; 9 bases are a match to TRBD1. Trimming removed 4 bases from V and 1 base from J; junction bases left unmatched: 11. The CDR3 length is 18 residues. Germline V lookup: CDR1 LGHNA, CDR2 YNFKEQ.

V and J are TRBV10-2 and TRBJ1-1; D might be TRBD1 (5 bases). The ends were cut back, 7 bases at V and 2 bases at J, with 8 bases in the middle. The CDR3 has 12 residues. The germline V gene encodes CDR1 WSHSY and CDR2 SAAADI. This CDR3 reads CASTGDNTEAFF. CDR3 in DNA: TGCGCCAGCACGGGGGACAACACTGAAGCTTTCTTT.